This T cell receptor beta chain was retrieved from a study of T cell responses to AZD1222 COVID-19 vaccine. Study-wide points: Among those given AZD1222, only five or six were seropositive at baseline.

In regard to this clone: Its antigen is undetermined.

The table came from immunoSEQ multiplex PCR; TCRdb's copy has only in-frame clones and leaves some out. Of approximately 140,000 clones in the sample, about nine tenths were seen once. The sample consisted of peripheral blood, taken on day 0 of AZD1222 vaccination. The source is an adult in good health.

The CDR3 sequence is CASSLYQGTDTQYF. The CDR3 bases are TGTGCCAGCAGCTTATATCAGGGGACAGATACGCAGTATTTT. This chain joins TRBV7-3 and TRBJ2-3; D might be TRBD1 (6 bases). This CDR3 contains 14 residues. Looked up from germline, CDR1 is SGHTA and CDR2 is FQGTGA. Trimming pared 2 bases from V and 3 bases from J, leaving 9 bases between. Filled out from reference TRBV7-3 and TRBJ2-3, the complete variable domain reads GAGVSQTPSNKVTEKGKYVELRCDPISGHTALYWYRQSLGQGPEFLIYFQGTGAADDSGLPNDRFFAVRPEGSVSTLKIQRTERGDSAVYLCASSLYQGTDTQYFGPGTRLTVL.